These 26 T cell receptor beta chains share one sample of origin, sequenced in a study of cytomegalovirus exposure and HLA in healthy donors. Sequencing was performed with immunoSEQ multiplex PCR; in TCRdb, only in-frame clones are kept and a portion is missing. The table records about 69,000 clones, approximately 94% of them present only once. Sequencing was done on a sample of PBMCs. The receptor set was obtained from a woman aged 18-29 years in good health and CMV-seronegative.

The chain combines TRBV6-5 with TRBJ2-2, with TRBD2 matching 8 bases. CDR1 and CDR2 from the germline V gene are MNHEY and SVGAGI. After removal of 2 bases from V and 8 bases from J, the junction contained 7 bases not matched to a gene. The CDR3 totals 15 residues. The CDR3 loop reads CASSYRGLVSGELFF. The CDR3 DNA reads TGTGCCAGCAGTTACCGGGGACTAGTATCGGGGGAGCTGTTTTTT.

The chain employs TRBV29-1 and TRBJ1-5, with no clear D. The V end was cut by 4 bases, the J end by 4 bases, with 17 bases between. The germline V gene encodes CDR1 SQVTM and CDR2 ANQGSEA. The CDR3 runs to 15 residues. CDR3 sequence reads: CSVAEGFLGNQPQHF. In nucleotides, the CDR3 is TGCAGCGTTGCCGAGGGATTTCTCGGGAATCAGCCCCAGCATTTT.

The chain employs TRBV6-5 and TRBJ2-5, with 8 bases matching TRBD2. Trimming took 2 bases from V and 11 from J; bases not matched to a gene: 10. The CDR3 sequence is 14 residues long. Per the germline V gene, CDR1 is MNHEY and CDR2 is SVGAGI. The CDR3 region is CASSYDLGLAQQYF. In nucleotides, the CDR3 is TGTGCCAGCAGTTACGATCTAGGACTAGCCCAGCAGTACTTC.

This clone was observed a handful of times. The gene calls are TRBV4-2 and TRBJ2-3; the match to TRBD2 covers 12 bases. This CDR3 is built from 17 residues. J gave up 3 bases and V 1 base, and 5 bases lay outside the gene matches. Germline CDR1 reads LGHNA; CDR2 reads YNFKEQ. CDR3 region: CASSQVLAGGGTDTQYF. The CDR3 bases are TGTGCCAGCAGCCAAGTACTAGCGGGAGGCGGAACAGATACGCAGTATTTT.

The V call is TRBV25-1, the J call TRBJ1-2; TRBD1 matches 7 bases. The junction had 5 bases not matched to a gene; V was cut back by 5 bases and J by 2 bases. Germline-derived CDR1 and CDR2 are MGHDK and SYGVNS. The CDR3 sequence is 14 residues long. The CDR3 sequence: CASSKATGNYGYTF. The CDR3 region has the DNA TGTGCCAGCAGTAAAGCGACAGGGAACTATGGCTACACCTTC.

This clone was recorded only once. The chain uses TRBV29-1 and TRBJ2-3; possibly TRBD2 for D (5 bases). Trimming shortened V by 5 bases and J by 5 bases, and 14 bases separated the two germline ends. The CDR3 totals 13 residues. Per the germline V gene, CDR1 is SQVTM and CDR2 is ANQGSEA. Here the CDR3 DNA reads TGCAGCGTTTTACGAGGGAGTGGAGATACGCAGTATTTT. It yields the protein CSVLRGSGDTQYF.

To note about this clone: Other DNA sequences in this specimen translate into the identical CDR3. V usage is TRBV7-2 and J usage is TRBJ1-2; D may be TRBD1 (6 bases). V lost 1 base and J lost 4, with 7 bases in between. CDR1 SGHTA and CDR2 FQGNSA come from the germline V gene. The CDR3 has 13 residues. In nucleotides, the CDR3 is TGTGCCAGCAGCTTAGACAGGGTCTATGGCTACACCTTC. It translates to CASSLDRVYGYTF.

This rearrangement joins TRBV10-1 to TRBJ1-4; 8 bases are shared with TRBD1. Germline CDR1 and CDR2: WNHNN and SYGVQD (reference sequence). This CDR3 region has 15 residues. V shed 10 bases, J shed 2 bases, and the junction held 9 bases outside the gene matches. The CDR3 coding sequence is TGCGCCAATAAGGACAGGGAAGAGACTAATGAAAAACTGTTTTTT. Its protein product is CANKDREETNEKLFF.

The rearrangement joins TRBV5-6 to TRBJ2-7, with D perhaps TRBD2 (6 bases). Germline V lookup: CDR1 SGHDT, CDR2 YYEEEE. Trimming left V 2 bases short and J 4 bases short, with 22 bases between. The CDR3 is 17 amino acids. The CDR3 coding sequence is TGTGCCAGCAGCTTTTATCGTCGACGGACTAAACAATACGAGCAGTACTTC. As protein: CASSFYRRRTKQYEQYF.

This chain links TRBV6-6 with TRBJ1-1; a possible D gene is TRBD1 (6 bases). This CDR3 region has 14 residues. V was cut by 4 bases and J by 4 bases, with 13 bases left in between. Looked up from germline, CDR1 is MNHNY and CDR2 is SVGAGI (reference sequence). This CDR3 reads CASSLSGTSTEAFF. The CDR3 coding sequence is TGTGCCAGCAGTTTATCCGGGACATCCACTGAAGCTTTCTTT.

The chain has TRBV10-3 and TRBJ2-4, with D possibly TRBD1 on 6 matching bases. The CDR3 runs 16 residues. Trimming pared 6 bases from V and 0 bases from J, leaving 15 bases between. Germline CDR1 ENHRY, CDR2 SYGVKD. This CDR3 is CAISEDRTLAKNIQYF. CDR3 bases: TGTGCCATCAGCGAAGACAGGACGCTAGCCAAAAACATTCAGTACTTC.

J is TRBJ2-3 and V is TRBV9; perhaps TRBD2 as D (5 bases). Trimming pared 1 base from V and 1 base from J, leaving 10 bases between. The CDR3 is 15 amino acids. Looked up from germline, CDR1 is SGDLS and CDR2 is YYNGEE. The CDR3 loop reads CASSVRTVGTDTQYF. The CDR3 nucleotides are TGTGCCAGCAGCGTAAGGACTGTCGGCACAGATACGCAGTATTTT.

The rearrangement joins TRBV6-5 to TRBJ1-2; 10 positions match TRBD1. CDR3 length: 14 amino acids. Germline V gene data show CDR1 as MNHEY and CDR2 as SVGAGI. The V gene end was trimmed by 4 bases and the J gene end by 5 bases; junction bases not matched to a gene: 4. In DNA form, the CDR3 reads TGTGCCAGCAGTTTGACAGGGGGCAAATATGGCTACACCTTC. Translated: CASSLTGGKYGYTF.

This chain uses TRBV7-9 with TRBJ2-2; 12 bases line up with TRBD1. Trimming at V came to 7 bases and at J to 6 bases, leaving 3 bases not matched to a gene. The CDR3 contains 14 residues. Per the germline V gene, CDR1 is SEHNR and CDR2 is FQNEAQ (reference sequence). This chain's CDR3 is CASKGQGASGELFF. The CDR3 bases are TGTGCCAGCAAGGGACAGGGGGCATCCGGGGAGCTGTTTTTT.

This clone is a singleton in its sample. The chain couples TRBV7-3 to TRBJ1-1; 9 bases match TRBD1. The CDR3 contains 13 residues. V shed 5 bases, J shed 6 bases, and the junction held 4 bases outside the gene matches. CDR1 SGHTA and CDR2 FQGTGA come from the germline V gene. In DNA form, the CDR3 reads TGTGCCAGCAGCGTGACAGGGGGGGCTGAAGCTTTCTTT. The encoded protein is CASSVTGGAEAFF.

This clone was seen once. J is TRBJ2-7 and V is TRBV2; D may be TRBD2 (6 bases). This CDR3 comprises 16 residues. Looked up from germline, CDR1 is SNHLY and CDR2 is FYNNEI. V lost 5 bases, J lost 3 bases, and 20 bases lay in between. CDR3 protein: CASSYNVVAGYYEQYF. The CDR3 DNA sequence: TGTGCCAGCAGTTACAATGTTGTTGCGGGATACTACGAGCAGTACTTC. Full variable domain (outside the CDR3, taken from reference TRBV2 and TRBJ2-7): EPEVTQTPSHQVTQMGQEVILRCVPISNHLYFYWYRQILGQKVEFLVSFYNNEISEKSEIFDDQFSVERPDGSNFTLKIRSTKLEDSAMYFCASSYNVVAGYYEQYFGPGTRLTVT.

The rearrangement joins TRBV19 to TRBJ1-2; D ambiguous. V was clipped by 4 bases and J by 6 bases, with 15 bases between them. In germline, CDR1 is LNHDA, CDR2 SQIVND (reference sequence). This CDR3 has 14 residues. CDR3: CASSRFLSAHGYTF. The CDR3 nucleotides read TGTGCCAGTAGTAGGTTTTTAAGCGCACATGGCTACACCTTC. The full variable domain, in which reference TRBV19 and TRBJ1-2 provide the parts outside the CDR3, is DGGITQSPKYLFRKEGQNVTLSCEQNLNHDAMYWYRQDPGQGLRLIYYSQIVNDFQKGDIAEGYSVSREKKESFPLTVTSAQKNPTAFYLCASSRFLSAHGYTFGSGTRLTVV.

The gene calls are TRBV10-3 and TRBJ1-5; no clear D gene. The V gene's germline CDR1 is ENHRY and CDR2 SYGVKD. The V end was cut by 0 bases, the J end by 1 base, with 7 bases between. The CDR3 covers 15 residues. CDR3 protein: CAISESTRSNQPQHF. Written as DNA, the CDR3 is TGTGCCATCAGTGAGTCAACCCGGAGCAATCAGCCCCAGCATTTT.

CDR3 nucleotide sequence: TGCGCCAGCAGCTTGGACTCCCTGGAGCCCCAGCATTTT. The encoded protein is CASSLDSLEPQHF. This chain uses TRBV5-1 with TRBJ1-5; no firm D call. Germline assignment: CDR1 SGHRS and CDR2 YFSETQ. The CDR3 contains 13 residues. Trimming cost V 0 bases and J 8 bases, with 9 bases left between them.

The V call is TRBV6-5, the J call TRBJ1-2, with 10 bases aligning to TRBD1. The CDR3 length is 14 residues. The germline gives CDR1 MNHEY, CDR2 SVGAGI. V lost 6 bases and J lost 8; bases outside the gene matches: 9. The CDR3: CASRLRDRGHGYTF. Written as DNA, the CDR3 is TGTGCCAGCAGACTCCGGGACAGGGGTCACGGCTACACCTTC.

The rearrangement links TRBV7-2 to TRBJ2-1, with a tentative D call TRBD2 (6 bases). CDR3 length: 14 residues. The germline gives CDR1 SGHTA, CDR2 FQGNSA. V was trimmed by 3 bases and J by 5 bases, leaving 11 bases between them. The CDR3 region is CASSFGGKNNEQFF. The CDR3 DNA is TGTGCCAGCAGCTTCGGGGGAAAGAACAATGAGCAGTTCTTC.

J is TRBJ2-4 and V is TRBV23-1; possibly TRBD1 for D (5 bases). TRBV23-1 is known as an ORF, though its function is uncertain. Trimming cost V 2 bases and J 1 base, with 6 bases left between them. This CDR3 comprises 14 residues. CDR3 sequence: CASSQHRAKNIQYF. DNA for the CDR3: TGCGCCAGCAGTCAACACAGGGCCAAAAACATTCAGTACTTC.

V usage is TRBV19 and J usage is TRBJ1-5, with TRBD1 matching 9 bases. Per the germline V gene, CDR1 is LNHDA and CDR2 is SQIVND (reference sequence). J lost 4 bases, V lost 8 bases, and 9 bases had no gene match. This CDR3 spans 15 amino acids. The CDR3 region is CASLPGQGGNQPQHF. In nucleotides, the CDR3 is TGTGCCAGTCTCCCGGGACAGGGTGGGAATCAGCCCCAGCATTTT.

The V call is TRBV13, the J call TRBJ2-3; no firm D call. The V gene's germline CDR1 is PRHDT and CDR2 FYEKMQ (reference sequence). With 4 bases removed from V and 0 bases from J, the gap between germline ends came to 11 bases. There are 15 residues in the CDR3. This chain's CDR3 is CASSSQVGSTDTQYF. The DNA of the CDR3 is TGTGCCAGCAGCTCCCAGGTAGGAAGCACAGATACGCAGTATTTT.

This clone was observed a single time. The rearrangement links TRBV6-5 to TRBJ1-2, with 7 bases identical to TRBD1. There are 13 residues in the CDR3. CDR1 is MNHEY, CDR2 SVGAGI, per germline. V gave up 8 bases and J gave up 5 bases; unmatched junction bases: 8. The CDR3 nucleotides read TGTGCCAGCGAAGTTGAGACAGGGTATGGCTACACCTTC. Its protein product is CASEVETGYGYTF.

V is TRBV7-2 and J is TRBJ1-4; D is possibly TRBD1 (6 bases). V was shortened by 3 bases and J by 15 bases, with 17 bases between the two germline ends. Germline CDR1 SGHTA, CDR2 FQGNSA. CDR3 size: 13 residues. CDR3 bases: TGTGCCAGCAGCTTTAATACAGGGCCGGGGTTGTTTTTT. Translating gives CASSFNTGPGLFF. Full variable domain (outside the CDR3, taken from reference TRBV7-2 and TRBJ1-4): GAGVSQSPSNKVTEKGKDVELRCDPISGHTALYWYRQSLGQGLEFLIYFQGNSAPDKSGLPSDRFSAERTGGSVSTLTIQRTQQEDSAVYLCASSFNTGPGLFFGSGTQLSVL.